This is a list of T cell receptor beta chains from one sample in a study of blood T cells in healthy people across ages. TCRdb recomputed calls from the 5' RACE reads with MiXCR, one row per CDR3 protein. This sample has over 1,500,000 distinct CDR3 sequences, with around 48% found just once. The sequenced sample consisted of blood. These receptors originate from a woman in her thirties or forties in good health. Each CDR3 is given with its conserved first and last residue. D genes are given only for firm matches. Clone size, where shown, is once, few, many, or a class for clones that have expanded.

J gene: TRBJ2-7
clone size: -
V gene: TRBV6-1
D gene: TRBD1
CDR3 protein: CASRKTSGTGAYEQYF
CDR3 DNA: TGTGCCAGCAGAAAAACTTCTGGGACAGGAGCCTACGAGCAGTACTTC

J gene: TRBJ1-2
clone size: few
V gene: TRBV4-1
D gene: TRBD1
CDR3 protein: CASSLPEGADGYTF
CDR3 DNA: TGCGCCAGCAGCCTTCCGGAGGGGGCGGATGGCTACACCTTC

J gene: TRBJ1-5
clone size: -
V gene: TRBV6-5
D gene: TRBD1
CDR3 protein: CASSTNRGVSNQPQHF
CDR3 DNA: TGTGCCAGCAGTACGAACAGGGGGGTGAGCAATCAGCCCCAGCATTTT

J gene: TRBJ2-1
clone size: few
V gene: TRBV7-2
D gene: -
CDR3 protein: CASSSEPGPYNEQFF
CDR3 DNA: TGTGCCAGCAGCTCCGAGCCCGGCCCCTACAATGAGCAGTTCTTC

J gene: TRBJ1-2
clone size: -
V gene: TRBV27
D gene: TRBD1
CDR3 protein: CASRQKGAGYGYTF
CDR3 DNA: TGTGCCAGCAGACAAAAGGGGGCAGGGTATGGCTACACCTTC

J gene: TRBJ2-5
clone size: few
V gene: TRBV5-1
D gene: TRBD2
CDR3 protein: CASRQGLAGGLQETQYF
CDR3 DNA: TGCGCCAGCAGGCAAGGACTAGCGGGGGGCCTCCAAGAGACCCAGTACTTC

J gene: TRBJ2-5
clone size: -
V gene: TRBV25-1
D gene: -
CDR3 protein: CASSERPPQETQYF
CDR3 DNA: TGTGCCAGCAGTGAAAGACCTCCCCAAGAGACCCAGTACTTC

J gene: TRBJ2-2
clone size: once
V gene: TRBV13
D gene: -
CDR3 protein: CATPTGPGELFF
CDR3 DNA: TGTGCCACCCCAACCGGCCCCGGGGAGCTGTTTTTT

J gene: TRBJ2-7
clone size: -
V gene: TRBV11-2
D gene: TRBD1
CDR3 protein: CASSLDQEGQELLVAQYF
CDR3 DNA: TGTGCCAGCAGCTTAGATCAGGAAGGACAGGAACTTTTGGTAGCCCAGTACTTC

J gene: TRBJ2-5
clone size: -
V gene: TRBV14
D gene: -
CDR3 protein: CASSQAASLQETQYF
CDR3 DNA: TGTGCCAGCAGCCAAGCAGCTAGCTTACAAGAGACCCAGTACTTC

J gene: TRBJ2-2
clone size: -
V gene: TRBV5-1
D gene: TRBD1
CDR3 protein: CASSSRTGDTGELFF
CDR3 DNA: TGCGCCAGCTCGTCCCGGACAGGGGACACCGGGGAGCTGTTTTTT

J gene: TRBJ2-5
clone size: -
V gene: TRBV28
D gene: -
CDR3 protein: CASRLTAIQETQYF
CDR3 DNA: TGTGCCAGCAGGCTAACAGCGATTCAAGAGACCCAGTACTTC

J gene: TRBJ2-7
clone size: few
V gene: TRBV7-2
D gene: TRBD1
CDR3 protein: CASSRTGTDSSYEQYF
CDR3 DNA: TGTGCCAGCAGCCGGACAGGGACAGACAGCTCCTACGAGCAGTACTTC

J gene: TRBJ1-2
clone size: few
V gene: TRBV7-9
D gene: -
CDR3 protein: CASSLHADGYTF
CDR3 DNA: TGTGCCAGCAGCTTACATGCAGATGGCTACACCTTC

J gene: TRBJ2-5
clone size: few
V gene: TRBV18
D gene: -
CDR3 protein: CASSPRRAYQETQYF
CDR3 DNA: TGTGCCAGCTCACCACGTCGGGCATACCAAGAGACCCAGTACTTC

J gene: TRBJ1-2
clone size: -
V gene: TRBV29-1
D gene: -
CDR3 protein: CSVHLGGDGYTF
CDR3 DNA: TGCAGCGTCCATCTCGGGGGGGACGGCTACACCTTC

J gene: TRBJ1-2
clone size: -
V gene: TRBV2
D gene: -
CDR3 protein: CASSGEVLYGYTF
CDR3 DNA: TGTGCCAGCAGTGGTGAGGTTCTCTATGGCTACACCTTC

J gene: TRBJ2-7
clone size: -
V gene: TRBV19
D gene: -
CDR3 protein: CAASPTRGQYHEQYF
CDR3 DNA: TGTGCCGCCTCGCCCACCCGGGGTCAGTACCACGAGCAGTACTTC

J gene: TRBJ2-1
clone size: few
V gene: TRBV29-1
D gene: -
CDR3 protein: CSVVWRNEQFF
CDR3 DNA: TGCAGCGTTGTATGGCGAAATGAGCAGTTCTTC

J gene: TRBJ2-7
clone size: once
V gene: TRBV11-1
D gene: -
CDR3 protein: CASSLSHNSYEQYF
CDR3 DNA: TGTGCCAGCAGCTTGAGTCACAACTCCTACGAGCAGTACTTC

J gene: TRBJ1-1
clone size: few
V gene: TRBV7-9
D gene: TRBD1
CDR3 protein: CASSSGQGITEAFF
CDR3 DNA: TGTGCCAGCAGCTCCGGACAGGGGATCACTGAAGCTTTCTTT

J gene: TRBJ2-3
clone size: few
V gene: TRBV20-1
D gene: -
CDR3 protein: CSASRPHTDTQYF
CDR3 DNA: TGCAGTGCTAGCCGACCGCACACAGATACGCAGTATTTT

J gene: TRBJ2-7
clone size: -
V gene: TRBV9
D gene: -
CDR3 protein: CASSTRTDTYEQYF
CDR3 DNA: TGTGCCAGCAGCACTCGGACAGATACCTACGAGCAGTACTTC

J gene: TRBJ2-3
clone size: few
V gene: TRBV29-1
D gene: TRBD2
CDR3 protein: CSAGLAGGMQYF
CDR3 DNA: TGCAGCGCTGGTCTAGCGGGGGGTATGCAGTATTTT

J gene: TRBJ2-1
clone size: -
V gene: TRBV5-1
D gene: -
CDR3 protein: CASSLESYGGLYNEQFF
CDR3 DNA: TGCGCCAGCAGCTTGGAATCGTACGGGGGTCTTTACAATGAGCAGTTCTTC

J gene: TRBJ1-2
clone size: few
V gene: TRBV25-1
D gene: TRBD1
CDR3 protein: CASRGQPYGYTF
CDR3 DNA: TGTGCCAGCAGGGGACAGCCCTATGGCTACACCTTC

J gene: TRBJ2-1
clone size: -
V gene: TRBV7-9
D gene: -
CDR3 protein: CASTVEGTSYNEQFF
CDR3 DNA: TGTGCCAGCACCGTCGAGGGGACCTCCTACAATGAGCAGTTCTTC

J gene: TRBJ2-1
clone size: -
V gene: TRBV6-5
D gene: TRBD1
CDR3 protein: CASSRFQGVYNEQFF
CDR3 DNA: TGTGCCAGCAGCCGCTTTCAGGGGGTATACAATGAGCAGTTCTTC

J gene: TRBJ1-5
clone size: -
V gene: TRBV20-1
D gene: -
CDR3 protein: CSARDRMGGNQPQHF
CDR3 DNA: TGCAGTGCTAGAGATCGTATGGGAGGCAATCAGCCCCAGCATTTT